This entry concerns a single T cell receptor beta chain. The CDR3 runs 15 residues. Germline CDR1 reads SQVTM; CDR2 reads ANQGSEA. The V and J ends lost 6 bases and 7 bases respectively, with 21 bases between them. This sample was taken from a study of blood T cell repertoires in COVID-19. Study details: The origin of the acute and convalescent COVID-19 samples was the United States, Italy and Spain. From T cells, B-cell-depleted T cells, or PBMCs came the material, which was cDNA or gDNA.

Methods used by the authors: How many nucleated cells were present was estimated from reference gene primer amplification. Here immunoSEQ multiplex PCR was the method, and the copy in TCRdb shows in-frame clones only, minus some. V, J and clone size are those of that table, while D and trimming were read from the DNA. The sample carries hundreds of thousands of clones, around 87% recorded once. Source material: peripheral blood. The chain uses TRBV29-1 and TRBJ1-4; perhaps TRBD1 as D (6 bases). This clonotype was sampled from a woman between 50 and 59 years old who had recovered from COVID-19. The chain's CDR3 is CSVTLGSGVSEKLFF. The CDR3, as DNA: TGCAGCGTCACCCTCGGATCAGGGGTCAGTGAAAAACTGTTTTTT.